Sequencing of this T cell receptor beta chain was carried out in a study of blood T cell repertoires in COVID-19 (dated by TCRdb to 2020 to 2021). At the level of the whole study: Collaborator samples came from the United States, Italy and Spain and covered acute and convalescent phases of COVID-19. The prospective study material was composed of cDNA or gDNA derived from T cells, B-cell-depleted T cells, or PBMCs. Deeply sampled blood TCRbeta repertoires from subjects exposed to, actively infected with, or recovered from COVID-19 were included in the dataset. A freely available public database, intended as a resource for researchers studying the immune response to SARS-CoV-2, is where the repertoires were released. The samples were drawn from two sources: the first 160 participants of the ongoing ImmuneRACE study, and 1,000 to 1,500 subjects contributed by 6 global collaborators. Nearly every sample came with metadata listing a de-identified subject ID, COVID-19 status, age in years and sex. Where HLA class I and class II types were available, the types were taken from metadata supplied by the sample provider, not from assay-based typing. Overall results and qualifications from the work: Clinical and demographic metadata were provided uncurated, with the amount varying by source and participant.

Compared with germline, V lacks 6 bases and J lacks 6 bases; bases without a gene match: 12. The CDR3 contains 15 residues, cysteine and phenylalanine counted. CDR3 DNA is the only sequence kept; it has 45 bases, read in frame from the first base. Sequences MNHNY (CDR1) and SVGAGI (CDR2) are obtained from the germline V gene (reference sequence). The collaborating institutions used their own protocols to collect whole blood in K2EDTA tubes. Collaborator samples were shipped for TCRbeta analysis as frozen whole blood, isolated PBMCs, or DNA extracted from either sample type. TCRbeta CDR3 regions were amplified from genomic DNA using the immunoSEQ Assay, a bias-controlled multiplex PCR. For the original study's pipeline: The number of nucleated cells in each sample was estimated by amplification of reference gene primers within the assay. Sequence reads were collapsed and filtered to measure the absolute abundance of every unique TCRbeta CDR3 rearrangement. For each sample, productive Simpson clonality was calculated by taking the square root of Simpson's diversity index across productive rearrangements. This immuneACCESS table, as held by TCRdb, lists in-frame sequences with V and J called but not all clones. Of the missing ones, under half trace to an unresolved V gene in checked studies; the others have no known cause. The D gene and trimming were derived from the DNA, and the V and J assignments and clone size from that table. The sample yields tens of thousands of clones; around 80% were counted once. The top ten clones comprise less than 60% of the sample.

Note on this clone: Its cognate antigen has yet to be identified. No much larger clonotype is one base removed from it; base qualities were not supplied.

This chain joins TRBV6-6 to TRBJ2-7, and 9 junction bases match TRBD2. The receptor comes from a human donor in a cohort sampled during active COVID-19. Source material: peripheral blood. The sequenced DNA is TGTGCCAGCAGACCTTACGGGGCGGGAGGGCCCGAGCAGTACTTC. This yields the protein CASRPYGAGGPEQYF.